The 25 T cell receptor beta chains below were found in one sample sequenced in a study of blood T cell repertoires in COVID-19. Assay: immunoSEQ multiplex PCR; the TCRdb copy retains only in-frame clones and omits some. The table has around 100,000 clones, 70% to 85% seen once; the top ten hold 20% to 25%. Sequencing input: peripheral blood. The origin of the receptors is a man in his sixties or seventies with active or convalescent COVID-19.

The V gene is TRBV2, the J gene TRBJ2-5; perhaps TRBD2 as D (6 bases). Germline CDR1 SNHLY, CDR2 FYNNEI. CDR3 size: 12 residues. Trimming cost V 8 bases and J 5 bases, with 12 bases left between them. CDR3 in DNA: TGTGCCAGCGGGGACTCTGGGGAGACCCAGTACTTC. It encodes CASGDSGETQYF.

CDR3 in DNA: TGTGCCAGCTCAATCCCGAGTTATGGCTACACCTTC. Protein product: CASSIPSYGYTF. The gene calls are TRBV18 and TRBJ1-2, with no clear D. The CDR3 is 12 residues long. Germline assignment: CDR1 KGHSH and CDR2 LQKENI. The germline V and J ends were trimmed by 5 bases and 5 bases, with 9 bases remaining between them.

The sample holds many counts of this clone. In the same sample, other DNA sequences code for this CDR3. The chain has TRBV28 and TRBJ1-3; TRBD1 is a possible D gene (6 bases). Trimming cost V 1 base and J 2 bases, with 6 bases left between them. The CDR3 runs 14 residues. Germline CDR1 MDHEN, CDR2 SYDVKM. CDR3 region: CASSLSGAGNTIYF. The CDR3, as DNA: TGTGCCAGCAGTTTATCAGGGGCTGGAAACACCATATATTTT. Filled out from reference TRBV28 and TRBJ1-3, the complete variable domain reads DVKVTQSSRYLVKRTGEKVFLECVQDMDHENMFWYRQDPGLGLRLIYFSYDVKMKEKGDIPEGYSVSREKKERFSLILESASTNQTSMYLCASSLSGAGNTIYFGEGSWLTVV.

V gene TRBV28 combines with J gene TRBJ1-4; 8 bases agree with TRBD1. This CDR3 spans 15 amino acids. V gave up 6 bases and J gave up 5 bases; unmatched junction bases: 8. Germline V CDR1 and CDR2: MDHEN, SYDVKM. In DNA, the CDR3 is TGTGCCAGCAGACTAGGACAGGGTCAAAATGAAAAACTGTTTTTT. This sequence encodes CASRLGQGQNEKLFF.

The chain couples TRBV20-1 to TRBJ2-3; perhaps TRBD1 as D (6 bases). The V gene lost 3 bases and the J gene lost 2 bases, with 12 bases spanning the gap. In germline, CDR1 is DFQATT, CDR2 SNEGSKA (reference sequence). CDR3 length equals 14 residues. In DNA form, the CDR3 reads TGCAGTGCTAGTTGGGCAGGGGTCACAGATACGCAGTATTTT. Amino acid sequence: CSASWAGVTDTQYF.

This clone was found once. The genes are TRBV5-1 and TRBJ2-5; TRBD1 matches at 7 bases. The CDR3 runs to 14 residues. The germline V gene encodes CDR1 SGHRS and CDR2 YFSETQ. The trim removed 3 bases at V and 1 base at J, leaving 3 bases unmatched. The DNA of the CDR3 is TGCGCCAGCAGCTATGGACAGGCCCAAGAGACCCAGTACTTC. It encodes CASSYGQAQETQYF.

The chain couples TRBV3-1 (or the pseudogene TRBV3-2) to TRBJ1-4, with D possibly matching TRBD1 (6 bases). The length of the CDR3 is 15 residues. V lost 4 bases to trimming and J lost 6 bases, with 15 bases between them. CDR1 is LGHDT and CDR2 is YNNKEL in the germline V gene (reference sequence). In nucleotides, the CDR3 is TGTGCCAGCAGCCCACACAGGGATGGGGATGAAAAACTGTTTTTT. This translates into CASSPHRDGDEKLFF.

The chain joins TRBV5-1 to TRBJ2-3, with 12 bases aligning to TRBD1. The ends lost 4 bases at V and 0 bases at J; junction bases unmatched: 3. Germline-derived CDR1 and CDR2 are SGHRS and YFSETQ. This CDR3 has 16 residues. Written as DNA, the CDR3 is TGCGCCAGCAGCCCGGGACAGGGGGCTAGCACAGATACGCAGTATTTT. Translation gives CASSPGQGASTDTQYF.

This chain joins TRBV27 and TRBJ2-1, with D perhaps matching TRBD1 (7 bases). In germline, CDR1 is MNHEY, CDR2 SMNVEV (reference sequence). CDR3 length equals 16 residues. Trimming cost V 1 base and J 7 bases, with 17 bases left between them. The chain's CDR3 is CASSLYSGGPRNEQFF. CDR3 DNA sequence: TGTGCCAGCAGTTTATACTCAGGGGGGCCGAGGAATGAGCAGTTCTTC.

This clone appeared a few times. The V and J genes are TRBV5-8 and TRBJ2-5, with a weak D call TRBD1 (6 bases). Germline V gives CDR1 SGHTS, CDR2 YDEGEE. CDR3 size: 16 residues. V lost 1 base to trimming and J lost 1 base, with 14 bases between them. In DNA form, the CDR3 reads TGTGCCAGCAGCTTGCTTGGGACAACGTCCCAAGAGACCCAGTACTTC. Protein sequence: CASSLLGTTSQETQYF. The whole variable domain, filled in from reference TRBV5-8 and TRBJ2-5, reads EAGVTQSPTHLIKTRGQQATLRCSPISGHTSVYWYQQALGLGLQFLLWYDEGEERNRGNFPPRFSGRQFPNYSSELNVNALELEDSALYLCASSLLGTTSQETQYFGPGTRLLVL.

The chain employs TRBV9 and TRBJ1-1; 10 bases are a match to TRBD1. Per the germline V gene, CDR1 is SGDLS and CDR2 is YYNGEE. Trimming removed 0 bases from V and 10 bases from J; junction bases left unmatched: 6. The CDR3 has 14 residues. The CDR3 sequence is CASSVEDRGIAAFF. Written as DNA, the CDR3 is TGTGCCAGCAGCGTAGAGGACAGGGGGATCGCAGCTTTCTTT. Full variable domain (missing parts from reference TRBV9 and TRBJ1-1): DSGVTQTPKHLITATGQRVTLRCSPRSGDLSVYWYQQSLDQGLQFLIQYYNGEERAKGNILERFSAQQFPDLHSELNLSSLELGDSALYFCASSVEDRGIAAFFGQGTRLTVV.

The chain couples TRBV10-3 to TRBJ1-2; the match to TRBD1 covers 7 bases. CDR1 and CDR2 from the germline V gene are ENHRY and SYGVKD. The CDR3 runs 14 residues. With 5 bases clipped from V and 4 bases from J, the junction kept 7 bases outside the gene matches. Here the CDR3 reads CAISTGAQFYGYTF. CDR3 coding DNA: TGTGCCATCAGTACAGGGGCCCAATTCTATGGCTACACCTTC.

This clone appeared a few times. This chain joins TRBV10-1 and TRBJ2-1; 11 bases are a match to TRBD2. The V gene end was trimmed by 6 bases and the J gene end by 4 bases; junction bases not matched to a gene: 8. The CDR3 has 16 residues. In germline, CDR1 is WNHNN, CDR2 SYGVQD (reference sequence). CDR3: CASSDRGTSGYNEQFF. CDR3 in DNA: TGCGCCAGCAGCGATCGCGGGACTAGCGGATACAATGAGCAGTTCTTC.

The gene calls are TRBV28 and TRBJ1-2; D gene uncertain. Trimming removed 8 bases from V and 2 bases from J, with 9 bases in between. Germline CDR1 reads MDHEN; CDR2 reads SYDVKM. The CDR3 runs to 12 residues. CDR3 residues: CASSDLNYGYTF. The CDR3 DNA follows: TGTGCCAGCTCGGACTTAAACTATGGCTACACCTTC.

V is TRBV10-2 and J is TRBJ1-5, with 7 bases matching TRBD1. CDR1 is WSHSY and CDR2 is SAAADI in the germline V gene. V gave up 6 bases and J gave up 7 bases; unmatched junction bases: 9. This CDR3 has 14 residues. The DNA of the CDR3 is TGCGCCAGCAGCGGGGACAGAGGGCGACAGCCCCAGCATTTT. This sequence encodes CASSGDRGRQPQHF.

V is TRBV5-1 and J is TRBJ2-3; 11 bases map to TRBD2. Looked up from germline, CDR1 is SGHRS and CDR2 is YFSETQ. With 3 bases clipped from V and 4 bases from J, the junction kept 7 bases outside the gene matches. There are 16 residues in the CDR3. CDR3 nucleotides: TGCGCCAGCAGCTGGACGGTACTAGCGGGAGCAGATACGCAGTATTTT. Its translation: CASSWTVLAGADTQYF.

This clone was recorded a few times. The chain joins TRBV12-3 or TRBV12-4 to TRBJ2-3, with 8 bases identical to TRBD2. The ends lost 7 bases at V and 5 bases at J; junction bases unmatched: 5. The CDR3 contains 13 residues. The CDR3, as DNA: TGTGCCAGCACCCGGGGGGGCGTAGATACGCAGTATTTT. It specifies CASTRGGVDTQYF.

The rearrangement joins TRBV10-1 to TRBJ1-2, with unresolved D. The V gene lost 5 bases and the J gene lost 2 bases, with 9 bases spanning the gap. CDR1 is WNHNN, CDR2 SYGVQD, per germline (reference sequence). The CDR3 totals 13 residues. The CDR3 here is CASSSKPNYGYTF. The CDR3 DNA follows: TGCGCCAGCAGTTCTAAACCAAACTATGGCTACACCTTC.

The J gene is TRBJ1-2, the V gene TRBV4-1; D unresolved. Trimming shortened V by 0 bases and J by 7 bases, and 6 bases separated the two germline ends. CDR1 is MGHRA and CDR2 is YSYEKL in the germline V gene. The CDR3 extends over 12 amino acids. As DNA, the CDR3 is TGCGCCAGCAGCCAAGAGAGGGTTGGCTACACCTTC. Protein sequence: CASSQERVGYTF.

This clone was seen a single time. CDR3 DNA sequence: TGTGCCAGCTCACCGCTTAGCGGGGTCACAGATACGCAGTATTTT. Translating gives CASSPLSGVTDTQYF. The genes are TRBV18 and TRBJ2-3, with TRBD2 matching 8 bases. Trimming removed 3 bases from V and 2 bases from J; junction bases left unmatched: 4. This CDR3 comprises 15 residues. Germline V gene sequence: CDR1 KGHSH, CDR2 LQKENI.

The chain has TRBV7-9 and TRBJ1-1; D is perhaps TRBD1 (5 bases). The V gene's germline CDR1 is SEHNR and CDR2 FQNEAQ (reference sequence). CDR3 length: 12 residues. V lost 3 bases and J 12 bases, leaving 14 bases between the germline ends. The chain's CDR3 is CASSLLDTPTFF. CDR3 in DNA: TGTGCCAGCAGCTTGCTGGACACCCCTACTTTCTTT.

The V and J genes are TRBV11-2 and TRBJ2-1; D is unresolved. Per germline, CDR1 SGHAT and CDR2 FQNNGV. Trimming stripped 3 bases from V and 12 bases from J, with 15 bases between. The CDR3 loop spans 13 amino acids. DNA for the CDR3: TGTGCCAGCAGCTTTGGGCCTTCTCGCGCGCAGTTCTTC. Its translation: CASSFGPSRAQFF.

This chain uses TRBV5-1 with TRBJ2-5, with TRBD2 as a possible D gene (5 bases). Looked up from germline, CDR1 is SGHRS and CDR2 is YFSETQ. The CDR3 has 14 amino acids. V gave up 1 base and J gave up 2 bases, with 9 bases separating them. Written as DNA, the CDR3 is TGCGCCAGCAGCTTGAATAGCGAGCAAGAGACCCAGTACTTC. It yields the protein CASSLNSEQETQYF.

The rearrangement links TRBV10-2 to TRBJ1-5, with TRBD1 matching 10 bases. Trimming cost V 6 bases and J 6 bases; bases outside gene matches: 8. This CDR3 comprises 15 residues. Germline assignment: CDR1 WSHSY and CDR2 SAAADI. The DNA of the CDR3 is TGCGCCAGCAGGGGACAGGGGTCTGGTATTCAGCCCCAGCATTTT. As protein: CASRGQGSGIQPQHF.

The rearrangement links TRBV19 to TRBJ2-6; maybe TRBD1 (6 bases). V lost 6 bases and J 4 bases, leaving 13 bases between the germline ends. CDR1 is LNHDA and CDR2 is SQIVND in the germline V gene (reference sequence). The CDR3 has 15 residues. This CDR3 reads CASRNDRLGANVLTF. The CDR3 DNA is TGTGCCAGTAGAAACGACAGGTTAGGGGCCAACGTCCTGACTTTC.